These 5 T cell receptor beta chains were sequenced from one sample in a study of tumor-infiltrating lymphocytes in primary liver carcinoma. Unsorted bulk tissue, roughly 20-34 mg of it, served as the source for co-extraction of RNA and DNA. The authors made TCR beta cDNA from roughly 480 ng total RNA with a constant-region primer. Slightly modified ARM-PCR with three nested multiplex PCR rounds yielded TCR beta libraries. For around 9 cycles apiece, the opening two PCR rounds ran with TRBV1-TRBV30 forward primers and a C-beta reverse primer. TCRdb processed the multiplex PCR reads anew with MiXCR; each CDR3 protein has one entry. The data show approximately 110,000 distinct CDR3 sequences, with around two thirds seen just once and approximately 9.7% held by the top ten. Sequencing used liver tumor tissue from sampling region 1. Subset: tumor region T1, superior pole. These receptors were collected from a woman aged 55-69 years with primary liver carcinoma and hepatitis B virus infection.

About this clonotype: One end of the junction is discordant with germline, which a read error may explain. The chain links TRBV30 to TRBJ2-1; 7 bases match TRBD2. The CDR3 totals 14 residues. Germline CDR1 GTSNPN, CDR2 SVGIG (reference sequence). Here the CDR3 DNA reads TGTGTCTGGAAAGCTGGCGGGAGTTCGTTGGTCCTGTTCTTC. This sequence encodes CVWKAGGSSLVLFF.

The rearrangement uses TRBV11-2 and TRBJ2-3; D not certain. The CDR3 spans 14 residues. Per the germline V gene, CDR1 is SGHAT and CDR2 is FQNNGV. The V gene lost 7 bases and the J gene lost 2 bases, with 13 bases spanning the gap. CDR3 nucleotide sequence: TGTGCCAGCAATTTAGTTGGGAACACAGATACGCAGTATTTT. It translates to CASNLVGNTDTQYF.

This clonotype showed up just a few times. The CDR3 reads CASNKEEALQRAFF. CDR3 DNA: TGCGCCAGCAACAAAGAGGAGGCACTCCAAAGGGCTTTCTTT. The chain has TRBV5-1 and TRBJ1-1; D uncertain. Trimming cost V 6 bases and J 11 bases, with 23 bases left between them. CDR1 SGHRS and CDR2 YFSETQ come from the germline V gene. The CDR3 runs to 14 residues.

V is TRBV7-9 and J is TRBJ1-2; 7 bases agree with TRBD1. The germline V gene encodes CDR1 SEHNR and CDR2 FQNEAQ (reference sequence). V lost 5 bases to trimming and J lost 10 bases; unmatched junction nucleotides: 13. The CDR3 sequence is 14 residues long. The CDR3 here is CASSRDRVYGDYTF. DNA for the CDR3: TGTGCCAGCAGCCGCGACAGGGTATATGGCGACTACACCTTC.

Worth noting for this clonotype: At one boundary the junction diverges from the germline segment, which might be a read error. The chain combines TRBV12-3 or TRBV12-4 with TRBJ1-5, with a weak D call TRBD1 (6 bases). The CDR3 has 15 amino acids. CDR3 in amino acids: CASGPTGNSNQPQHF. CDR3 nucleotides: TGTGCCAGCGGTCCGACAGGCAATAGCAATCAGCCCCAACATTTT.